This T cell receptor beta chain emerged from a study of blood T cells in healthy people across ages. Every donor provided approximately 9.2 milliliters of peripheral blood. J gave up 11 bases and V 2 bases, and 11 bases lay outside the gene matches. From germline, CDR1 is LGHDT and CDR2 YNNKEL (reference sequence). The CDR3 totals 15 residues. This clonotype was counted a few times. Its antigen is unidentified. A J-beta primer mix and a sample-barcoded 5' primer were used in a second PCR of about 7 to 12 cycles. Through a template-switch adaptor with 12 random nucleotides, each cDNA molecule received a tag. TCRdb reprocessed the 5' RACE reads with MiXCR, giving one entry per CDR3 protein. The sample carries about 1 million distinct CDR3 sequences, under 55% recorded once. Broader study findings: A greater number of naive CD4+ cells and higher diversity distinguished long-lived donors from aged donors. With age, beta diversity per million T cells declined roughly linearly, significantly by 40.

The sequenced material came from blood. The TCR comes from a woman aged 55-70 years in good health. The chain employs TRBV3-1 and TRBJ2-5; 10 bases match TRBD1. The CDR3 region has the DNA TGTGCCAGCAGCCAATTTCGACAGGGGGCCGGGGAGCAGTACTTC. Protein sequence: CASSQFRQGAGEQYF.